Reported below is one T cell receptor beta chain. Authors' methods: Amplification of reference gene primers provided the estimated nucleated cell counts. The protocol was immunoSEQ multiplex PCR, while the TCRdb copy is restricted to in-frame clones and leaves out a portion. V and J calls and clone size are those listed in that table; D and trimming were worked out from the DNA. The data contain about 270,000 clones, about 89% of them singletons. This sample was included in a study of blood T cell repertoires in COVID-19. Study details: Italy, Spain and the United States were the sources of the convalescent and acute COVID-19 samples. PBMCs, B-cell-depleted T cells, or T cells were the source of the cDNA or gDNA that made up the material.

V dropped 0 bases and J dropped 5 bases, with 11 bases sitting between them. The CDR3 covers 14 residues. Germline V gene lookup returns CDR1 MGHRA and CDR2 YSYEKL. The genes are TRBV4-1 and TRBJ2-7, with D perhaps matching TRBD1 (5 bases). The receptor comes from a middle-aged man with active or convalescent COVID-19. The material sequenced was peripheral blood. CDR3 in amino acids: CASSQDPPGNEQYF. The CDR3 DNA is TGCGCCAGCAGCCAAGACCCCCCAGGGAACGAGCAGTACTTC.